A selection of T cell receptor beta chains follows, all from one sample in a study of T-cell reconstitution after alpha-beta-depleted transplantation in children. TCRdb re-called the PCR reads through MiXCR, storing one row per CDR3 protein. The table shows roughly 420,000 distinct CDR3 sequences, with roughly 17% occurring only once. Specimen: PBMCs, mostly from graft donor cells, collected 360 days after TCRalphabeta/CD19-depleted stem cell transplant. The source is a boy under three years old who had a stem cell transplant for Wiskott-Aldrich syndrome, so the T cells may come from the graft donor. Each CDR3 is given with its conserved first and last residue. Each record gives: J gene, clone size, V gene, D gene, CDR3 protein, CDR3 DNA. D genes are given only for firm matches. Size is stated for part of the rows, as once, few or many counts, or as a class when the clone is expanded.

TRBJ2-7 NA TRBV20-1 NA CSTVWDGPYEQYF TGCAGCACCGTTTGGGACGGCCCCTACGAGCAGTACTTC
TRBJ2-5 many TRBV5-1 TRBD2 CASSLGAGGGEETQYF TGCGCCAGCAGCTTGGGAGCGGGAGGAGGTGAAGAGACCCAGTACTTC
TRBJ2-1 NA TRBV4-3 NA CASSQTRVFRSEQFF TGCGCCAGCAGCCAGACTAGAGTGTTTCGCAGTGAGCAGTTCTTC
TRBJ1-1 few TRBV7-9 NA CASSSRLNTEAFF TGTGCCAGCAGTTCACGGTTGAACACTGAAGCTTTCTTT
TRBJ1-6 few TRBV28 TRBD1 CASSSPGQPNSPLHF TGTGCCAGCAGTTCGCCGGGACAGCCTAATTCACCCCTCCACTTT
TRBJ2-1 few TRBV12-3/TRBV12-4 TRBD1 CASKRPGQARNEQFF TGTGCCAGCAAAAGGCCGGGACAGGCACGGAATGAGCAGTTCTTC
TRBJ2-6 few TRBV12-3/TRBV12-4 NA CASSLRGGDSGANVLTF TGTGCCAGCAGTTTACGAGGGGGGGACTCTGGGGCCAACGTCCTGACTTTC
TRBJ2-2 few TRBV5-1 TRBD2 CASSFTSGRLTGELFF TGCGCCAGCAGCTTTACGAGCGGGAGACTCACCGGGGAGCTGTTTTTT
TRBJ2-7 NA TRBV20-1 TRBD2 CSARRLAGWGEQYF TGCAGTGCTAGAAGGCTAGCGGGATGGGGCGAGCAGTACTTC
TRBJ1-5 few TRBV2 NA CASSDGGNQPQHF TGTGCCAGCAGTGACGGGGGCAATCAGCCCCAGCATTTT
TRBJ1-2 few TRBV12-3/TRBV12-4 TRBD1 CASSDTDRSNYGYTF TGTGCCAGCAGCGACACGGACAGGTCTAACTATGGCTACACCTTC
TRBJ2-1 few TRBV6-5 TRBD2 CASSFTSGYNEQFF TGTGCCAGCAGTTTTACTAGCGGGTACAATGAGCAGTTCTTC